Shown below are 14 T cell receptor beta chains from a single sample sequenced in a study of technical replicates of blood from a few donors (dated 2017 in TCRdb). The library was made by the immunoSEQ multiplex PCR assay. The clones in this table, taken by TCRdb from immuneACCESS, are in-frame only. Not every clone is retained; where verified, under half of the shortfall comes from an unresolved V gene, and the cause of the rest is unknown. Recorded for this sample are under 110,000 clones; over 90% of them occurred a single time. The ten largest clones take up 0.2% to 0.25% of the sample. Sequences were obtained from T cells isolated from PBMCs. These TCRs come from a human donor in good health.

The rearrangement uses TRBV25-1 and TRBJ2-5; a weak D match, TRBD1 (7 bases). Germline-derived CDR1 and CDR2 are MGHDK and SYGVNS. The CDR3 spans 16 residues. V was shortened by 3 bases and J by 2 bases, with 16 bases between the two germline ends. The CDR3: CASSDPGQGGQETQYF. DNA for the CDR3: TGTGCCAGCAGTGATCCAGGGCAGGGGGGTCAAGAGACCCAGTACTTC. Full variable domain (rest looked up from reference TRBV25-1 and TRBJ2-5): EADIYQTPRYLVIGTGKKITLECSQTMGHDKMYWYQQDPGMELHLIHYSYGVNSTEKGDLSSESTVSRIRTEHFPLTLESARPSHTSQYLCASSDPGQGGQETQYFGPGTRLLVL.

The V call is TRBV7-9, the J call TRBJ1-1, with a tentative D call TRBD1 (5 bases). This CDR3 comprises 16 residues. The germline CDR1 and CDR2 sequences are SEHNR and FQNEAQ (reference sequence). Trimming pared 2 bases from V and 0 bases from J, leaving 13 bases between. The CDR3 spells CASSLYVGGMNTEAFF. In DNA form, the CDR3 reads TGTGCCAGCAGCTTATACGTCGGGGGTATGAACACTGAAGCTTTCTTT. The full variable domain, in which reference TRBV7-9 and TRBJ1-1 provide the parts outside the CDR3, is DTGVSQNPRHKITKRGQNVTFRCDPISEHNRLYWYRQTLGQGPEFLTYFQNEAQLEKSRLLSDRFSAERPKGSFSTLEIQRTEQGDSAMYLCASSLYVGGMNTEAFFGQGTRLTVV.

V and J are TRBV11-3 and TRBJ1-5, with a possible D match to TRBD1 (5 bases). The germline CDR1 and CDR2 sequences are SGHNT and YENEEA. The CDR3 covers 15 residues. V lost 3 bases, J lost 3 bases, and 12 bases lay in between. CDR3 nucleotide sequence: TGTGCCAGCAGCTTTATCAGGGTGGTCAATCAGCCCCAGCATTTT. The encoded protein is CASSFIRVVNQPQHF.

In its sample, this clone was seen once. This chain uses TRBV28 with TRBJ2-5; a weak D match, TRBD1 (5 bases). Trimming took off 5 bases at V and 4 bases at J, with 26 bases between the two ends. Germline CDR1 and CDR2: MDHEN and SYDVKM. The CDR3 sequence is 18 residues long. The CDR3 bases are TGTGCCAGCAGTCCTGGGGCTAGGATCTCGGCCTCAGGAGAGACCCAGTACTTC. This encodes CASSPGARISASGETQYF.

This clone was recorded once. The CDR3 nucleotides are TGTGCCAGCAGCTTAGCGTGGCAGGGTGAGCAGTTCTTC. Translation gives CASSLAWQGEQFF. This chain connects TRBV7-6 to TRBJ2-1; perhaps TRBD1 as D (5 bases). CDR1 is SGHVS and CDR2 is FNYEAQ in the germline V gene. There are 13 residues in the CDR3. With 0 bases removed from V and 9 bases from J, the gap between germline ends came to 9 bases.

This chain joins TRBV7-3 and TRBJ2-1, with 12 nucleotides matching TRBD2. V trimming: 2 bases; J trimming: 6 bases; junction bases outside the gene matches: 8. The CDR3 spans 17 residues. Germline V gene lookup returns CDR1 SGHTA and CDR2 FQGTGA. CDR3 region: CASSLASGGALSNEQFF. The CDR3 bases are TGTGCCAGCAGCTTAGCTAGCGGGGGGGCCCTTAGCAATGAGCAGTTCTTC.

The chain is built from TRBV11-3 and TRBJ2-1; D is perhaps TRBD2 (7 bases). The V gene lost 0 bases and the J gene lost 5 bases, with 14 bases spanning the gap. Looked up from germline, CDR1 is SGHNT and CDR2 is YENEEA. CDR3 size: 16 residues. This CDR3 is CASSLDWGGNNNEQFF. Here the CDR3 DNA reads TGTGCCAGCAGCTTAGATTGGGGGGGCAACAACAATGAGCAGTTCTTC.

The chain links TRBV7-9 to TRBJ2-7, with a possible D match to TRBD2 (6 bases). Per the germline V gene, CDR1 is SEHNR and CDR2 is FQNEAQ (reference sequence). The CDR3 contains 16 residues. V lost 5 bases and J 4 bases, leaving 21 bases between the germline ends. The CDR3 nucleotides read TGTGCCAGCAGCCCTATCCTAGGAGGGCCACTTTACGAGCAGTACTTC. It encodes CASSPILGGPLYEQYF.

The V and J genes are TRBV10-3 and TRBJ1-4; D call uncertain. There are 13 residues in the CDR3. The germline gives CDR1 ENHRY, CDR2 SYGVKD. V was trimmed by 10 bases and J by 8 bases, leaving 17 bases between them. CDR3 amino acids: CATLLAEGEKLFF. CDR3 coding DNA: TGTGCCACCCTGTTGGCTGAGGGCGAAAAACTGTTTTTT.

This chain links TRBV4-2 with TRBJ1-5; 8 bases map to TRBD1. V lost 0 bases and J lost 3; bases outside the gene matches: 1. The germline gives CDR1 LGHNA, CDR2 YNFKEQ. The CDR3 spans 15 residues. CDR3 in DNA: TGTGCCAGCAGCCAAGAACAGGGGGACAATCAGCCCCAGCATTTT. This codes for CASSQEQGDNQPQHF.

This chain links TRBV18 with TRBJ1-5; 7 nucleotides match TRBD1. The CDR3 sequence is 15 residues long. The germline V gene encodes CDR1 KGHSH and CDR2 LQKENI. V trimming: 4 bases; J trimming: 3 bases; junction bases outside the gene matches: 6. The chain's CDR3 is CASSRTGVSNQPQHF. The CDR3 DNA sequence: TGTGCCAGCTCACGAACAGGGGTTTCCAATCAGCCCCAGCATTTT.

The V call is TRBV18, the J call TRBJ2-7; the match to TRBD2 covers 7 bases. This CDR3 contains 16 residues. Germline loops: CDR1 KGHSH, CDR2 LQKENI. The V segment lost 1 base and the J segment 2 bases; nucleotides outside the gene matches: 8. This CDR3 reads CASSPLPTSSTYEQYF. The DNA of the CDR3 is TGTGCCAGCTCACCACTCCCGACTAGCAGCACCTACGAGCAGTACTTC.

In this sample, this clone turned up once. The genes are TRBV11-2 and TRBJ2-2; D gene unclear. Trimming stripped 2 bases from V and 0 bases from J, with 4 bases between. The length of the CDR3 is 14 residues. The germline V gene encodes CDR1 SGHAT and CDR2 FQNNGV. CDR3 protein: CASSLLPNTGELFF. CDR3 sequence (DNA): TGTGCCAGCAGCTTACTTCCGAACACCGGGGAGCTGTTTTTT.

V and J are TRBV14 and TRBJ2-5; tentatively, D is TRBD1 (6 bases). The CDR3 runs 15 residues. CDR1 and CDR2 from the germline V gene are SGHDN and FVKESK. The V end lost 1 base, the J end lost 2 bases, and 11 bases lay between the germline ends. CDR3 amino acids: CASSQAYRVQETQYF. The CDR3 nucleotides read TGTGCCAGCAGCCAAGCCTACAGGGTACAAGAGACCCAGTACTTC.